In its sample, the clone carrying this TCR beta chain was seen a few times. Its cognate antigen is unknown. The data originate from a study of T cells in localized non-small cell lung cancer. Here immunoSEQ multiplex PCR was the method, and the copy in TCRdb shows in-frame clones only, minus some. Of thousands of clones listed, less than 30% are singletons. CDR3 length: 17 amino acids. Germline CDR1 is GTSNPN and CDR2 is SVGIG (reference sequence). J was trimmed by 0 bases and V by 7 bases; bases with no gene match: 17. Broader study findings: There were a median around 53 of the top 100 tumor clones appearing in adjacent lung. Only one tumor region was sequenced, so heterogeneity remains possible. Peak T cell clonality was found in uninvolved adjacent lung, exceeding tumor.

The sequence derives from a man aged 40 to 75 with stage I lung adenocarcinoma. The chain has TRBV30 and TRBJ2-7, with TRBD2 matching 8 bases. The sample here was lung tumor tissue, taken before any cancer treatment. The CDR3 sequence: CASPRLAYLGNSYEQYF. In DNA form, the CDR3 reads TGTGCCTCCCCCCGACTAGCGTACTTAGGAAACTCCTACGAGCAGTACTTC. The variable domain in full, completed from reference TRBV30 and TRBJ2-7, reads SQTIHQWPATLVQPVGSPLSLECTVEGTSNPNLYWYRQAAGRGLQLLFYSVGIGQISSEVPQNLSASRPQDRQFILSSKKLLLSDSGFYLCASPRLAYLGNSYEQYFGPGTRLTVT.